This T cell receptor beta chain is from a study of T cell clones after liver transplantation. Study in general: Standard immunosuppression, with no induction, continued until 12-24 months after transplant. The study's findings and limits: Donor-reactive sequences fell more than third party-reactive ones, suggesting partial deletion.

Per the germline V gene, CDR1 is KGHSH and CDR2 is LQKENI. CDR3 length: 12 residues. Worth noting for this clone: The antigen remains unidentified. Germline and junction disagree at one end, which may indicate a read error.

Generated by immunoSEQ multiplex PCR, the TCRdb table keeps only in-frame clones and is missing some. The table lists 60,000 or so clones, approximately 77% of them singletons. The genes are TRBV18 and TRBJ2-5, with D unresolved. The receptor comes from a human patient who received a liver transplant. Some T cells may be transferred from the graft donor. The sequencing here drew on CD4+ T cells from blood, taken at the 22-month timepoint. CDR3 in amino acids: CASSPVEWPIDF. The CDR3 nucleotides read TGTGCCAGCTCACCAGTGGAATGGCCCATTGACTTC.